The 28 T cell receptor beta chains below come from one sample, sequenced in a study of T cell responses to AZD1222 COVID-19 vaccine. The protocol was immunoSEQ multiplex PCR, while the TCRdb copy is restricted to in-frame clones and leaves out a portion. Altogether tens of thousands of clones are present, 90% to 95% being singletons, with the ten largest covering roughly 5.6%. Source: peripheral blood, taken on day 0 of AZD1222 vaccination. Receptor source: an adult in good health.

The rearrangement links TRBV11-1 to TRBJ1-4, with a tentative D call TRBD1 (6 bases). The CDR3 is made up of 15 amino acids. The germline V gene has CDR1 SGHAT and CDR2 FQDESV (reference sequence). Trimming stripped 1 base from V and 6 bases from J, with 12 bases between. The chain's CDR3 is CASSLGTGHHEKLFF. CDR3 coding DNA: TGTGCCAGCAGCTTAGGCACGGGACATCATGAAAAACTGTTTTTT.

This clone was recorded only once. The chain is built from TRBV4-2 and TRBJ2-5, with 14 bases that match TRBD2. Germline trimming cut 4 bases from V and 0 bases from J; bases unmatched to any gene: 10. The CDR3 covers 19 residues. Germline CDR1 is LGHNA and CDR2 is YNFKEQ. CDR3 loop: CASSRGTSGGGVYQETQYF. For the CDR3, the DNA is TGTGCCAGCAGCCGTGGGACTAGCGGGGGAGGGGTCTACCAAGAGACCCAGTACTTC.

The CDR3 here is CASSLTGNTEAFF. The CDR3 DNA sequence: TGTGCCAGCAGTTTAACAGGGAACACTGAAGCTTTCTTT. The rearrangement joins TRBV28 to TRBJ1-1; possible D gene TRBD1, 5 bases. The CDR3 runs to 13 residues. V lost 2 bases and J lost 1, with 5 bases in between. Looked up from germline, CDR1 is MDHEN and CDR2 is SYDVKM. Using reference TRBV28 and TRBJ1-1 for the parts outside the CDR3, the full variable domain is DVKVTQSSRYLVKRTGEKVFLECVQDMDHENMFWYRQDPGLGLRLIYFSYDVKMKEKGDIPEGYSVSREKKERFSLILESASTNQTSMYLCASSLTGNTEAFFGQGTRLTVV.

V is TRBV7-2 and J is TRBJ2-1; D is ambiguous. In germline, CDR1 is SGHTA, CDR2 FQGNSA. V lost 3 bases to trimming and J lost 10 bases, with 10 bases between them. The CDR3 sequence is 12 residues long. The CDR3 region is CASSFSRLEQFF. CDR3 sequence (DNA): TGTGCCAGCAGCTTCTCCCGCTTGGAGCAGTTCTTC.

This chain uses TRBV21-1 with TRBJ2-7; the table assigns TRBD1, which was not confirmed against the DNA. TRBV21-1 is deemed a pseudogene. The CDR3 extends over 12 amino acids. In nucleotides, the CDR3 is TGTGCCAGCAGCAAGCAGTCCTACGAGCAGTACTTC. Translated, it gives CASSKQSYEQYF.

V is TRBV29-1 and J is TRBJ1-5; D remains ambiguous. The ends were cut back, 4 bases at V and 4 bases at J, with 8 bases in the middle. Germline-derived CDR1 and CDR2 are SQVTM and ANQGSEA. The CDR3 consists of 12 residues. This CDR3 reads CSVGSPNQPQHF. CDR3 nucleotides: TGCAGCGTTGGGTCTCCAAATCAGCCCCAGCATTTT.

The rearrangement uses TRBV5-1 and TRBJ2-1; 7 positions match TRBD2. CDR3 length: 16 amino acids. In germline, CDR1 is SGHRS, CDR2 YFSETQ. Trimming took 4 bases from V and 0 from J; bases not matched to a gene: 7. The CDR3 spells CASSGRGGISYNEQFF. Written as DNA, the CDR3 is TGCGCCAGCAGCGGACGCGGGGGAATCTCCTACAATGAGCAGTTCTTC.

CDR3 bases: TGTGCCAGCAGTTACCCGGCGGGGGAGAGTGGAAATGAGCAGTTCTTC. Protein product: CASSYPAGESGNEQFF. The gene calls are TRBV6-5 and TRBJ2-1; 7 nucleotides line up with TRBD2. Trimming cost V 2 bases and J 7 bases; bases outside gene matches: 11. The germline CDR1 and CDR2 sequences are MNHEY and SVGAGI. This CDR3 is 16 amino acids long.

The genes are TRBV3-1 (or the pseudogene TRBV3-2) and TRBJ1-3; TRBD1 is a possible D gene (5 bases). V was trimmed by 0 bases and J by 2 bases, leaving 11 bases between them. The germline V gene encodes CDR1 LGHDT and CDR2 YNNKEL (reference sequence). The CDR3 spans 16 residues. The chain's CDR3 is CASSQDSRGAGNTIYF. Here the CDR3 DNA reads TGTGCCAGCAGCCAAGATTCGCGGGGGGCTGGAAACACCATATATTTT.

J is TRBJ1-2 and V is TRBV6-5; D gene uncertain. With 0 bases removed from V and 7 bases from J, the gap between germline ends came to 15 bases. Germline-derived CDR1 and CDR2 are MNHEY and SVGAGI. The CDR3 loop spans 15 amino acids. The CDR3 loop is CASSYSPEGAGGYTF. The CDR3 DNA sequence: TGTGCCAGCAGTTACTCGCCAGAGGGCGCGGGTGGCTACACCTTC.

The chain has TRBV7-8 and TRBJ2-5, with 7 bases fitting TRBD1. The V segment lost 3 bases and the J segment 4 bases; nucleotides outside the gene matches: 8. Germline V gene data show CDR1 as SGHVS and CDR2 as FQNEAQ. This CDR3 has 15 amino acids. In DNA, the CDR3 is TGTGCCAGCAGCTTGTCCAGGGGGAATGGAGAGACCCAGTACTTC. Protein: CASSLSRGNGETQYF.

In DNA, the CDR3 is TGTGCCAGCAGACCCTTACCGGGACCGATTCCGTGGCCGGGTGAAAAACTGTTTTTT. It encodes CASRPLPGPIPWPGEKLFF. The genes are TRBV28 and TRBJ1-4, with D maybe TRBD1 (5 bases). The V gene's germline CDR1 is MDHEN and CDR2 SYDVKM. This CDR3 spans 19 amino acids. Trimming shortened V by 6 bases and J by 7 bases, and 30 bases separated the two germline ends.

The chain combines TRBV6-5 with TRBJ1-3, with D unclear. This CDR3 is 14 amino acids long. Deletions cut 4 bases from V and 2 bases from J, with 9 bases between. Germline CDR1 MNHEY, CDR2 SVGAGI. The CDR3 here is CASSLGLAGNTIYF. CDR3 sequence (DNA): TGTGCCAGCAGTTTGGGGTTGGCTGGAAACACCATATATTTT.

This clone was seen only once. The genes are TRBV29-1 and TRBJ2-2; unclear D gene. From germline, CDR1 is SQVTM and CDR2 ANQGSEA. The V end lost 7 bases, the J end lost 8 bases, and 17 bases lay between the germline ends. There are 13 residues in the CDR3. CDR3 residues: CSASRADRGELFF. The CDR3 DNA sequence: TGCAGCGCGTCTAGGGCCGATAGAGGGGAGCTGTTTTTT.

This clone showed up just a few times. This chain uses TRBV7-2 with TRBJ1-2; 7 bases line up with TRBD1. CDR3 length equals 13 residues. After removal of 7 bases from V and 8 bases from J, the junction contained 10 bases not matched to a gene. Looked up from germline, CDR1 is SGHTA and CDR2 is FQGNSA. The CDR3 protein is CASTERGGRGYTF. The CDR3 coding sequence is TGTGCCAGCACTGAAAGAGGGGGCAGAGGCTACACCTTC.

This chain uses TRBV11-2 with TRBJ2-7; D remains ambiguous. V shed 4 bases and J shed 3 bases, with 13 bases lying between them. Germline V gene data show CDR1 as SGHAT and CDR2 as FQNNGV. This CDR3 is 14 amino acids long. The CDR3 here is CASSYGVINYEQYF. The CDR3 region has the DNA TGTGCCAGCAGCTACGGAGTCATTAACTACGAGCAGTACTTC. Full variable domain (missing parts from reference TRBV11-2 and TRBJ2-7): EAGVAQSPRYKIIEKRQSVAFWCNPISGHATLYWYQQILGQGPKLLIQFQNNGVVDDSQLPKDRFSAERLKGVDSTLKIQPAKLEDSAVYLCASSYGVINYEQYFGPGTRLTVT.

This clone has a single count. The gene calls are TRBV19 and TRBJ1-3; D unresolved. Germline V gene lookup returns CDR1 LNHDA and CDR2 SQIVND (reference sequence). This CDR3 has 15 residues. Trimming pared 2 bases from V and 4 bases from J, leaving 12 bases between. CDR3 residues: CASSISQAAGNTIYF. The CDR3 bases are TGTGCCAGTAGTATAAGCCAGGCGGCCGGAAACACCATATATTTT.

This clone was observed a single time. The chain carries TRBV4-3 and TRBJ1-1; tentatively, D is TRBD1 (5 bases). The CDR3 consists of 13 residues. The V gene lost 3 bases and the J gene lost 6 bases, with 11 bases spanning the gap. Germline CDR1 reads LGHNA; CDR2 reads YSLEER. In DNA form, the CDR3 reads TGCGCCAGCAGCCACGGGGGAGGCGCTGAAGCTTTCTTT. Encoded protein: CASSHGGGAEAFF.

This rearrangement joins TRBV6-2 or TRBV6-3 to TRBJ1-6; TRBD1 matches at 7 bases. This CDR3 has 15 amino acids. CDR1 and CDR2 (germline): MNHEY, SVGEGT. The ends lost 5 bases at V and 8 bases at J; junction bases unmatched: 9. In DNA form, the CDR3 reads TGTGCCAGCAGTGATAAGGACAGGTACGATTCACCCCTCCACTTT. Protein sequence: CASSDKDRYDSPLHF.

The V and J genes are TRBV19 and TRBJ2-3, with 7 bases aligning to TRBD1. Trimming took 6 bases from V and 0 from J; bases not matched to a gene: 9. The CDR3 is made up of 16 amino acids. The germline V gene has CDR1 LNHDA and CDR2 SQIVND (reference sequence). CDR3 sequence reads: CASSPLTGSSTDTQYF. CDR3 coding DNA: TGTGCCAGTAGCCCCCTGACAGGGTCTAGCACAGATACGCAGTATTTT.

The chain is built from TRBV4-2 and TRBJ2-3; a possible D gene is TRBD1 (5 bases). The CDR3 contains 14 residues. Germline V CDR1 and CDR2: LGHNA, YNFKEQ. Trimming shortened V by 0 bases and J by 4 bases, and 8 bases separated the two germline ends. Here the CDR3 reads CASSQERTPDTQYF. The CDR3 DNA reads TGTGCCAGCAGCCAAGAGAGGACACCAGATACGCAGTATTTT.

The chain recombines TRBV2 with TRBJ1-4; no definite D call. This CDR3 contains 15 residues. V was pared by 1 base and J by 4 bases, with 10 bases between. CDR1 is SNHLY, CDR2 FYNNEI, per germline. The CDR3 DNA reads as TGTGCCAGCAGTGAAGGGATCCAGGTTAATGAAAAACTGTTTTTT. Amino acid sequence: CASSEGIQVNEKLFF.

This clone showed up just once. This chain links TRBV6-2 or TRBV6-3 with TRBJ2-3, with 14 bases matching TRBD2. Unmatched junction bases numbered 9, after V lost 4 bases and J lost 0 bases. CDR3 length equals 19 residues. Looked up from germline, CDR1 is MNHEY and CDR2 is SVGEGT. The CDR3 is CASSSPRTSGGSSTDTQYF. The CDR3 DNA sequence: TGTGCCAGCAGTTCCCCAAGGACTAGCGGGGGGTCTAGCACAGATACGCAGTATTTT.

V is TRBV18 and J is TRBJ1-4; D ambiguous. Trimming removed 6 bases from V and 0 bases from J, with 11 bases in between. This CDR3 is 15 amino acids long. The germline V gene encodes CDR1 KGHSH and CDR2 LQKENI. The DNA for the CDR3 is TGTGCCAGCTCCCCGCGTGCCTCAACTAATGAAAAACTGTTTTTT. Translating gives CASSPRASTNEKLFF.

CDR3 residues: CASSLPGQGTRGYTF. CDR3 sequence (DNA): TGCGCCAGCAGCCTGCCGGGACAGGGGACTCGGGGCTACACCTTC. The rearrangement links TRBV5-1 to TRBJ1-2; 10 positions match TRBD1. The ends lost 4 bases at V and 8 bases at J; junction bases unmatched: 11. The CDR3 extends over 15 amino acids. Germline CDR1 is SGHRS and CDR2 is YFSETQ.

The V and J genes are TRBV24-1 and TRBJ2-1; D ambiguous. V dropped 1 base and J dropped 0 bases, with 12 bases sitting between them. Per the germline V gene, CDR1 is KGHDR and CDR2 is SFDVKD. This CDR3 contains 17 residues. The CDR3 sequence is CATSDFTDEASYNEQFF. CDR3 sequence (DNA): TGTGCCACCAGTGATTTCACGGACGAGGCCTCCTACAATGAGCAGTTCTTC.

The chain carries TRBV5-6 and TRBJ1-1; D gene ambiguous. The CDR3 contains 12 residues. V was clipped by 2 bases and J by 3 bases, with 5 bases between them. CDR1 and CDR2 (germline): SGHDT, YYEEEE. CDR3 residues: CASSLVDTEAFF. The CDR3 nucleotides are TGTGCCAGCAGCTTAGTCGACACTGAAGCTTTCTTT.

This clone appeared once. The CDR3 sequence: CASSEAPKYGYTF. As DNA, the CDR3 is TGTGCCAGCAGTGAAGCCCCCAAGTATGGCTACACCTTC. The genes are TRBV2 and TRBJ1-2; no definite D call. Per germline, CDR1 SNHLY and CDR2 FYNNEI. V gave up 0 bases and J gave up 5 bases, with 7 bases separating them. This CDR3 has 13 amino acids.